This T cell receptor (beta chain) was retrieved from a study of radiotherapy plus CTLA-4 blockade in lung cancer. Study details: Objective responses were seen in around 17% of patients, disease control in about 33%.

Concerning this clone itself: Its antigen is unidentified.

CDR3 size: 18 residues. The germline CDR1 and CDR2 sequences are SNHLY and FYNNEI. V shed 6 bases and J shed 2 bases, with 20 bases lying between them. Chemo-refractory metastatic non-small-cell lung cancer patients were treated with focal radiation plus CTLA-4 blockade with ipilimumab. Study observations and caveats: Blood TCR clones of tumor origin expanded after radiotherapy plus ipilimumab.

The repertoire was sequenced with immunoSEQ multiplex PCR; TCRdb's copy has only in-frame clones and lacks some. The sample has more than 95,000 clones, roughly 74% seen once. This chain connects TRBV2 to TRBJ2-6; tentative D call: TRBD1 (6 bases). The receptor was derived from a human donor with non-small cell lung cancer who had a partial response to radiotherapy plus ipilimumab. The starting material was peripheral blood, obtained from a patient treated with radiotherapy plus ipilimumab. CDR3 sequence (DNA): TGTGCCAGCAGGCTACAGGGAAAGGGTGTCGCTGGGGCCAACGTCCTGACTTTC. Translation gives CASRLQGKGVAGANVLTF.